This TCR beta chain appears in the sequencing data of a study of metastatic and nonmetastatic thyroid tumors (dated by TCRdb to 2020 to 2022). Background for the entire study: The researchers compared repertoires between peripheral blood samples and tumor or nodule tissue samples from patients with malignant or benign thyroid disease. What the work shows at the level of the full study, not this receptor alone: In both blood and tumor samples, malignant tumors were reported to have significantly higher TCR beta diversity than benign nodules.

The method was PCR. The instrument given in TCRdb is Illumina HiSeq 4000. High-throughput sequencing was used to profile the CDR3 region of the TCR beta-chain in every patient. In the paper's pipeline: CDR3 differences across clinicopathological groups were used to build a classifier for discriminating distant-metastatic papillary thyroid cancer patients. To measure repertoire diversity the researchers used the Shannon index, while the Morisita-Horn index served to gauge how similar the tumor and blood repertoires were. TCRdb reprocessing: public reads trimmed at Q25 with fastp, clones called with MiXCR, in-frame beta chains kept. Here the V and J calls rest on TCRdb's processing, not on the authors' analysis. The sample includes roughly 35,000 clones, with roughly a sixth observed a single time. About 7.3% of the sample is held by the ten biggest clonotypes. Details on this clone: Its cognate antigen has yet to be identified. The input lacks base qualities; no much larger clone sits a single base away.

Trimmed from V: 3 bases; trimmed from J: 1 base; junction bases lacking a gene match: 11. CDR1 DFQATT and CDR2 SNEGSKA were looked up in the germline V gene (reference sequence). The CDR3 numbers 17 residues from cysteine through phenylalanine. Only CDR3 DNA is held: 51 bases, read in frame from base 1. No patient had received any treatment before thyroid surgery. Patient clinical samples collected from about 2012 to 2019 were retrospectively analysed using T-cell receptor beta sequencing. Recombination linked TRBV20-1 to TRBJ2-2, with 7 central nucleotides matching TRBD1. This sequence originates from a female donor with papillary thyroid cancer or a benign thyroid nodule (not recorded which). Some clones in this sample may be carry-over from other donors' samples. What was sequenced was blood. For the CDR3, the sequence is CSARDATGTENTGELFF. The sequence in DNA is TGCAGTGCTAGGGATGCTACCGGGACAGAGAACACCGGGGAGCTGTTTTTT.